Shown below are 32 T cell receptor beta chains from a single sample sequenced in a study of T-cell reconstitution after alpha-beta-depleted transplantation in children. Preparing the TCRbeta library involved the use of unique molecular identifiers. TCRdb used MiXCR to reprocess the PCR reads, holding one entry per CDR3 protein. The repertoire has around 700,000 distinct CDR3 sequences, 10% to 15% of them found once; the top ten carry 0.75% to 0.85%. This material consisted of PBMCs, taken before TCRalphabeta/CD19-depleted stem cell transplant. Source of these receptors: a girl aged 2-15 years with congenital amegakaryocytic thrombocytopenia, due to receive a stem cell transplant.

This clonotype was counted between two and nine times. J is TRBJ2-2 and V is TRBV7-8; no definite D call. V lost 1 base, J lost 6 bases, and 12 bases lay in between. Germline V CDR1 and CDR2: SGHVS, FQNEAQ. This CDR3 has 15 amino acids. The CDR3 spells CASSLEAPAAGELFF. The CDR3 nucleotides read TGTGCCAGCAGCTTAGAGGCCCCCGCGGCCGGGGAGCTGTTTTTT.

The chain uses TRBV10-3 and TRBJ1-1, with TRBD1 matching over 8 bases. The ends lost 6 bases at V and 0 bases at J; junction bases unmatched: 9. CDR1 and CDR2 from the germline V gene are ENHRY and SYGVKD. The CDR3 covers 16 residues. CDR3 in amino acids: CAIRGGQGSLNTEAFF. CDR3 in DNA: TGTGCCATCAGGGGAGGACAGGGATCCTTGAACACTGAAGCTTTCTTT.

There are many counts of this clonotype. V usage is TRBV20-1 and J usage is TRBJ2-1, with D possibly TRBD2 on 6 matching bases. Trimming took 3 bases from V and 6 from J, leaving 18 bases between them. The CDR3 covers 15 residues. Germline V lookup: CDR1 DFQATT, CDR2 SNEGSKA (reference sequence). CDR3 protein: CSASSVTGAINEQFF. CDR3 nucleotide sequence: TGCAGTGCTAGTAGTGTAACGGGAGCGATCAATGAGCAGTTCTTC.

This clonotype was picked up many times. This rearrangement joins TRBV7-2 to TRBJ2-3; D may be TRBD2 (6 bases). The CDR3 sequence is 15 residues long. V lost 4 bases and J lost 1, with 12 bases in between. CDR1 and CDR2 (germline): SGHTA, FQGNSA. Written as DNA, the CDR3 is TGTGCCAGCAGCTCAAGACTAGTCGGCACAGATACGCAGTATTTT. Its protein is CASSSRLVGTDTQYF. Variable domain in full (rest from reference TRBV7-2 and TRBJ2-3): GAGVSQSPSNKVTEKGKDVELRCDPISGHTALYWYRQSLGQGLEFLIYFQGNSAPDKSGLPSDRFSAERTGGSVSTLTIQRTQQEDSAVYLCASSSRLVGTDTQYFGPGTRLTVL.

As to this clonotype: A read error may explain this, as a much larger clone is one base away. The V and J genes are TRBV12-3 or TRBV12-4 and TRBJ2-2, with 7 nucleotides matching TRBD1. CDR3 length: 16 amino acids. J lost 3 bases, V lost 5 bases, and 9 bases had no gene match. The DNA for the CDR3 is TGTGCCAGCAGTGCCCCGACAGGGTTCCACACCGGGGAGCTGTTTTTT. Its protein is CASSAPTGFHTGELFF.

In this sample, this clonotype turned up many times. The V gene is TRBV20-1, the J gene TRBJ1-1; D is unclear. Trimming removed 1 base from V and 7 bases from J, with 7 bases in between. Germline V gene data show CDR1 as DFQATT and CDR2 as SNEGSKA (reference sequence). The CDR3 has 11 residues. CDR3 region: CSARVPGEAFF. In DNA form, the CDR3 reads TGCAGTGCTAGAGTCCCGGGTGAAGCTTTCTTT.

This clonotype was seen ten or more times. The rearrangement uses TRBV29-1 and TRBJ2-1; TRBD1 might be the D (6 bases). The CDR3 extends over 13 amino acids. Germline CDR1 reads SQVTM; CDR2 reads ANQGSEA. Trimming pared 1 base from V and 8 bases from J, leaving 12 bases between. CDR3 sequence (DNA): TGCAGCGTTGAAGCACAGGGAAACGATGAGCAGTTCTTC. This sequence encodes CSVEAQGNDEQFF.

Many counts were recorded for this clonotype. The J gene is TRBJ2-3, the V gene TRBV5-1; D is ambiguous. CDR1 and CDR2 from the germline V gene are SGHRS and YFSETQ. V lost 0 bases and J 3 bases, leaving 5 bases between the germline ends. There are 13 residues in the CDR3. As DNA, the CDR3 is TGCGCCAGCAGCTTGGCCGGGACAGATACGCAGTATTTT. Its protein is CASSLAGTDTQYF.

This clonotype was seen a handful of times. This rearrangement joins TRBV20-1 to TRBJ2-3; 7 nucleotides line up with TRBD1. V lost 6 bases, J lost 4 bases, and 10 bases stayed unmatched. Germline V gene data show CDR1 as DFQATT and CDR2 as SNEGSKA (reference sequence). The CDR3 contains 14 residues. The CDR3 region is CSARDRFYPDTQYF. The CDR3 DNA reads TGCAGTGCGAGGGACAGATTTTATCCAGATACGCAGTATTTT.

This clonotype came up many times. CDR3 sequence reads: CAIGGLRDTDTQYF. CDR3 in DNA: TGTGCCATCGGGGGCCTCCGGGACACAGATACGCAGTATTTT. The V call is TRBV10-3, the J call TRBJ2-3; TRBD1 might be the D (6 bases). Per the germline V gene, CDR1 is ENHRY and CDR2 is SYGVKD. This CDR3 has 14 amino acids. The germline V and J ends were trimmed by 8 bases and 2 bases, with 14 bases remaining between them.

The sample holds a few counts of this clonotype. The chain couples TRBV28 to TRBJ2-1; possibly TRBD2 for D (5 bases). Germline CDR1 MDHEN, CDR2 SYDVKM. This CDR3 contains 12 residues. Deletions cut 6 bases from V and 6 bases from J, with 9 bases between. The CDR3 DNA is TGTGCCAGCAGCGCGGCGGGCAATGAGCAGTTCTTC. This gives the protein CASSAAGNEQFF.

Comment on this clonotype: A much bigger clone sits one base away, suggesting this may be a read error. The V and J genes are TRBV3-1 and TRBJ1-4; D might be TRBD1 (5 bases). The CDR3 covers 14 residues. V shed 6 bases and J shed 0 bases, with 8 bases lying between them. Germline CDR1 and CDR2: LGHDT and YNNKEL (reference sequence). The CDR3 is CASSETATNEKLFF. CDR3 nucleotides: TGTGCCAGCAGTGAGACAGCAACTAATGAAAAACTGTTTTTT.

The table lists this clonotype with a few counts. The chain is built from TRBV20-1 and TRBJ2-4; 13 bases map to TRBD2. Unmatched junction bases numbered 12, after V lost 3 bases and J lost 1 base. Germline assignment: CDR1 DFQATT and CDR2 SNEGSKA (reference sequence). The CDR3 runs 19 residues. The chain's CDR3 is CSARRLAGGRRWAKNIQYF. The CDR3, as DNA: TGCAGTGCTAGGAGACTAGCGGGAGGCCGGAGGTGGGCCAAAAACATTCAGTACTTC.

This clonotype occurred many times. The rearrangement joins TRBV20-1 to TRBJ2-1; 9 bases match TRBD2. The V gene end was trimmed by 0 bases and the J gene end by 3 bases; junction bases not matched to a gene: 6. Germline CDR1 reads DFQATT; CDR2 reads SNEGSKA (reference sequence). CDR3 length equals 16 residues. DNA of the CDR3: TGCAGTGCTAGAGATGCGCGGGAGGGCGGCTACAATGAGCAGTTCTTC. This gives the protein CSARDAREGGYNEQFF.

V usage is TRBV30 and J usage is TRBJ2-6, with D possibly TRBD2 on 5 matching bases. The CDR3 length is 16 residues. CDR1 and CDR2 (germline): GTSNPN, SVGIG (reference sequence). Trimming took off 4 bases at V and 2 bases at J, with 15 bases between the two ends. The CDR3 nucleotides are TGTGCCTGGATACTTTGGGGAGAGCCTGGGGCCAACGTCCTGACTTTC. Its translation is CAWILWGEPGANVLTF.

This clonotype showed up just a few times. The chain employs TRBV5-6 and TRBJ2-1, with TRBD1 identical over 9 bases. Per germline, CDR1 SGHDT and CDR2 YYEEEE. The CDR3 extends over 15 amino acids. V lost 4 bases and J lost 6; bases outside the gene matches: 8. The CDR3 sequence: CASSIRQGGINEQFF. CDR3 DNA: TGTGCCAGCAGCATTCGACAGGGGGGTATCAATGAGCAGTTCTTC.

This clonotype appeared a few times. V gene TRBV7-9 combines with J gene TRBJ1-1; D unclear. Per the germline V gene, CDR1 is SEHNR and CDR2 is FQNEAQ (reference sequence). This CDR3 spans 14 amino acids. V gave up 2 bases and J gave up 1 base, with 8 bases separating them. The DNA of the CDR3 is TGTGCCAGCAGCTTAAGTTTAACGAACACTGAAGCTTTCTTT. Translating gives CASSLSLTNTEAFF. Full variable domain (rest looked up from reference TRBV7-9 and TRBJ1-1): DTGVSQNPRHKITKRGQNVTFRCDPISEHNRLYWYRQTLGQGPEFLTYFQNEAQLEKSRLLSDRFSAERPKGSFSTLEIQRTEQGDSAMYLCASSLSLTNTEAFFGQGTRLTVV.

This clonotype was counted ten times or more. V gene TRBV5-1 combines with J gene TRBJ1-1, with unresolved D. Germline V gene data show CDR1 as SGHRS and CDR2 as YFSETQ. The CDR3 is 13 residues long. Trimming stripped 4 bases from V and 4 bases from J, with 11 bases between. In DNA, the CDR3 is TGCGCCAGCAGCCCCAATCTTGCCACTGAAGCTTTCTTT. It yields the protein CASSPNLATEAFF. The entire variable domain, with the rest obtained from reference TRBV5-1 and TRBJ1-1, is as follows: KAGVTQTPRYLIKTRGQQVTLSCSPISGHRSVSWYQQTPGQGLQFLFEYFSETQRNKGNFPGRFSGRQFSNSRSEMNVSTLELGDSALYLCASSPNLATEAFFGQGTRLTVV.

This rearrangement joins TRBV5-1 to TRBJ2-7; TRBD1 matches at 7 bases. This CDR3 is 16 amino acids long. The V and J ends lost 0 bases and 1 base, in that order; junction bases with no gene match: 7. From germline, CDR1 is SGHRS and CDR2 YFSETQ. The CDR3 nucleotides are TGCGCCAGCAGCTTGGCCATCGAGACAGGGTCCTACGAGCAGTACTTC. Translation gives CASSLAIETGSYEQYF.

This clonotype was counted only a few times. This rearrangement joins TRBV20-1 to TRBJ2-7; D possibly matches TRBD1 or TRBD2 (5 bases each). This CDR3 contains 10 residues. CDR1 and CDR2 (germline): DFQATT, SNEGSKA (reference sequence). CDR3 amino acids: CRGLFYEQYF. CDR3 nucleotide sequence: TGCCGGGGCCTTTTCTACGAGCAGTACTTC.

This clonotype was seen repeatedly, ten times or more. The rearrangement links TRBV5-1 to TRBJ2-7; a possible D gene is TRBD1 (6 bases). V was cut by 4 bases and J by 0 bases, with 11 bases left in between. Looked up from germline, CDR1 is SGHRS and CDR2 is YFSETQ. The CDR3 is 14 amino acids. In nucleotides, the CDR3 is TGCGCCAGCAGCCCCCGGGACAACTCCTACGAGCAGTACTTC. Amino acid sequence: CASSPRDNSYEQYF.

This clonotype was seen many times. The V gene is TRBV20-1, the J gene TRBJ1-4; D uncertain. Germline V lookup: CDR1 DFQATT, CDR2 SNEGSKA (reference sequence). This CDR3 region has 14 residues. V gave up 5 bases and J gave up 7 bases, with 17 bases separating them. CDR3 sequence reads: CSAYDRPAGEKLFF. CDR3 nucleotides: TGCAGTGCTTACGACCGACCCGCGGGTGAAAAACTGTTTTTT.

This clonotype occurred once. The chain employs TRBV7-8 and TRBJ2-2; no reliable D call. The CDR3 is 16 amino acids. Germline V CDR1 and CDR2: SGHVS, FQNEAQ. V was shortened by 2 bases and J by 1 base, with 11 bases between the two germline ends. For the CDR3, the DNA is TGTGCCAGCAGCTTATCCGGGCACTTGAACACCGGGGAGCTGTTTTTT. Amino acid sequence: CASSLSGHLNTGELFF.

Only a few counts were recorded for this clonotype. This chain connects TRBV5-1 to TRBJ2-3; 15 nucleotides agree with TRBD2. Losses at the gene ends were 2 bases for V and 0 bases for J; bases not matched to a gene: 4. CDR1 SGHRS and CDR2 YFSETQ come from the germline V gene. The CDR3 is made up of 18 amino acids. In nucleotides, the CDR3 is TGCGCCAGCAGCTTCGGACTAGCGGGAGGGGGGAGCACAGATACGCAGTATTTT. This codes for CASSFGLAGGGSTDTQYF.

This clonotype was observed many times. V is TRBV15 and J is TRBJ1-2; no clear D gene. V lost 0 bases and J lost 4, with 9 bases in between. This CDR3 contains 14 residues. Germline-derived CDR1 and CDR2 are LNHNV and YYDKDF (reference sequence). CDR3 sequence reads: CATSRDRGTYGYTF. As DNA, the CDR3 is TGTGCCACCAGCAGAGATCGCGGCACCTATGGCTACACCTTC.

This clonotype has ten or more counts. The chain is built from TRBV29-1 and TRBJ2-7, with D perhaps matching TRBD1 or TRBD2 (6 bases each). In germline, CDR1 is SQVTM, CDR2 ANQGSEA. This CDR3 spans 14 amino acids. V lost 6 bases to trimming and J lost 0 bases, with 15 bases between them. The CDR3 DNA sequence: TGCAGCGTAGTGACAGGAGGGGGCTCCTACGAGCAGTACTTC. Protein sequence: CSVVTGGGSYEQYF.

The table lists this clonotype with a few counts. The chain uses TRBV20-1 and TRBJ2-5; no clear D gene. Trimming removed 6 bases from V and 2 bases from J, with 19 bases in between. This CDR3 is built from 15 residues. In germline, CDR1 is DFQATT, CDR2 SNEGSKA (reference sequence). The CDR3 nucleotides are TGCAGTGCACTCTCGAATAAAGGGTCACAAGAGACCCAGTACTTC. Protein: CSALSNKGSQETQYF.

A remark on this clonotype: A clone one base away is much larger, so this may be a read error. The CDR3 does not close with the conserved phenylalanine or tryptophan, likely indicating a read error. V gene TRBV20-1 combines with J gene TRBJ1-1, with D perhaps matching TRBD1 (5 bases). The germline CDR1 and CDR2 sequences are DFQATT and SNEGSKA (reference sequence). Trimming cost V 2 bases and J 4 bases, with 11 bases left between them. This CDR3 spans 13 amino acids. The CDR3 sequence: CSARYRTITEAFI. For the CDR3, the DNA is TGCAGTGCTAGATACAGGACCATCACTGAAGCTTTCATT.

The chain employs TRBV7-2 and TRBJ2-5; unclear D gene. Germline loops: CDR1 SGHTA, CDR2 FQGNSA. The CDR3 is 13 residues long. V was cut by 1 base and J by 5 bases, with 8 bases left in between. The CDR3 spells CASSLVRRETQYF. The CDR3 nucleotides read TGTGCCAGCAGCTTAGTGCGGCGGGAGACCCAGTACTTC. The full variable domain, completed using reference TRBV7-2 and TRBJ2-5, is GAGVSQSPSNKVTEKGKDVELRCDPISGHTALYWYRQSLGQGLEFLIYFQGNSAPDKSGLPSDRFSAERTGGSVSTLTIQRTQQEDSAVYLCASSLVRRETQYFGPGTRLLVL.

The V gene is TRBV20-1, the J gene TRBJ1-5, with 7 nucleotides matching TRBD1. Germline CDR1 reads DFQATT; CDR2 reads SNEGSKA (reference sequence). The CDR3 sequence is 13 residues long. After removal of 4 bases from V and 7 bases from J, the junction contained 7 bases not matched to a gene. CDR3 residues: CSATNRGLQPQHF. The DNA of the CDR3 is TGCAGTGCTACAAACAGGGGTTTGCAGCCCCAGCATTTT.

This clonotype was observed at least ten times. V is TRBV10-2 and J is TRBJ2-5, with D tentatively TRBD2 (5 bases). The CDR3 extends over 11 amino acids. Germline-derived CDR1 and CDR2 are WSHSY and SAAADI. The V gene lost 8 bases and the J gene lost 5 bases, with 9 bases spanning the gap. The CDR3 sequence is CASAEGETQYF. The CDR3 DNA follows: TGCGCCAGCGCCGAGGGCGAGACCCAGTACTTC.

This clonotype was observed at least ten times. The CDR3 is CASSAGEAGVRETQYF. DNA of the CDR3: TGCGCCAGCAGCGCCGGAGAAGCGGGAGTTCGAGAGACCCAGTACTTC. V and J are TRBV4-1 and TRBJ2-5; TRBD2 agrees at 8 bases. The germline V gene encodes CDR1 MGHRA and CDR2 YSYEKL. This CDR3 region has 16 residues. Trimming cost V 5 bases and J 4 bases; bases outside gene matches: 12.